Detailed here is one TCR beta chain. The data originate from a study of blood T cell repertoires in COVID-19. The junction had 6 bases not matched to a gene; V was cut back by 8 bases and J by 1 base. Germline lookup yields CDR1 KGHSH and CDR2 LQKENI. The CDR3 length is 14 residues. In the authors' methods: Researchers report that nucleated cell counts were estimated from reference gene primer amplification. Sequenced by immunoSEQ multiplex PCR; TCRdb stores in-frame clones only, minus some. The V and J calls and clone size are taken from that table; D and trimming were inferred from the DNA. Here the sample spans 150,000 to 200,000 clones, about nine tenths being singletons.

The source material was peripheral blood. The TCR sequence derives from a man younger than 45 with COVID-19, enrolled during active disease. This rearrangement joins TRBV18 to TRBJ1-1, with TRBD1 matching 8 bases. The CDR3: CASHPGTGNTEAFF. CDR3 nucleotide sequence: TGTGCCAGCCATCCAGGGACAGGGAACACTGAAGCTTTCTTT.